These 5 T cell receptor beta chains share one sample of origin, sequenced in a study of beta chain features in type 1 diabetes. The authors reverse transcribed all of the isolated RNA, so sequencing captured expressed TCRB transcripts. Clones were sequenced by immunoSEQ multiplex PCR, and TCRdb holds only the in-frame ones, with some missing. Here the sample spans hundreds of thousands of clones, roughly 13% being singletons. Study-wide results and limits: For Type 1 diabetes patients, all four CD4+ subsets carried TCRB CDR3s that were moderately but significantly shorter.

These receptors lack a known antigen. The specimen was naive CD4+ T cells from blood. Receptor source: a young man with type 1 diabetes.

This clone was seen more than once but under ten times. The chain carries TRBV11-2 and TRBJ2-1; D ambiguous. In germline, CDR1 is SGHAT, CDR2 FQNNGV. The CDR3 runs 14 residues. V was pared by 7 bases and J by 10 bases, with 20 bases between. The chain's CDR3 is CASTIMATPGEQFF. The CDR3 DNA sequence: TGTGCCAGCACCATCATGGCAACCCCGGGCGAGCAGTTCTTC. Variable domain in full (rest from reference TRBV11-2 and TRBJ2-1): EAGVAQSPRYKIIEKRQSVAFWCNPISGHATLYWYQQILGQGPKLLIQFQNNGVVDDSQLPKDRFSAERLKGVDSTLKIQPAKLEDSAVYLCASTIMATPGEQFFGPGTRLTVL.

The CDR3 loop is CASSPQASGGPSGQFF. CDR3 coding DNA: TGCGCCAGCAGCCCGCAGGCAAGCGGGGGCCCCTCGGGGCAGTTCTTC. The chain couples TRBV4-3 to TRBJ2-1, with 8 bases aligning to TRBD2. V lost 4 bases and J lost 12; bases outside the gene matches: 17. CDR3 length: 16 residues. Per the germline V gene, CDR1 is LGHNA and CDR2 is YSLEER.

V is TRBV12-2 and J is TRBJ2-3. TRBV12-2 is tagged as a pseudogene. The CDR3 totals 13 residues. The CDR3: CASRLDTPDTQYF. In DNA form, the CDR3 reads TGTGCAAGTCGCTTAGATACCCCCGATACGCAGTATTTT.

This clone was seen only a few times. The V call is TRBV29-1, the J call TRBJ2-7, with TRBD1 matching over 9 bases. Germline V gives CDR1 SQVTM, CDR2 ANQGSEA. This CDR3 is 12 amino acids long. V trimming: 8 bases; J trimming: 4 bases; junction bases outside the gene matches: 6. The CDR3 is CSFLGQGYEQYF. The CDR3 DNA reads TGCAGCTTTTTAGGACAGGGGTACGAGCAGTACTTC.

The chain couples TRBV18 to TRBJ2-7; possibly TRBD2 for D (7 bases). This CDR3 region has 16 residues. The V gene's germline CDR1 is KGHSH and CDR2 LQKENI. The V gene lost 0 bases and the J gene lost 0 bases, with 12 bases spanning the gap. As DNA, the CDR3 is TGTGCCAGCTCACCACCGGGGGGGGCCAGCTCCTACGAGCAGTACTTC. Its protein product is CASSPPGGASSYEQYF.